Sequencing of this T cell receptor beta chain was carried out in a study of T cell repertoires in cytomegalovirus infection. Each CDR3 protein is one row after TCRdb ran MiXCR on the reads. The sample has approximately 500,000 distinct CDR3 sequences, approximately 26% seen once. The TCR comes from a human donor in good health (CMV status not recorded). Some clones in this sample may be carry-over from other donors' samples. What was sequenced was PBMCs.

As DNA, the CDR3 is TGTGCCTTGTCCTTGGGGACTGAAGCTTTCTTT. Encoded protein: CALSLGTEAFF. The rearrangement uses TRBV30 and TRBJ1-1; D is uncertain. Germline V gene data show CDR1 as GTSNPN and CDR2 as SVGIG (reference sequence). The V gene lost 7 bases and the J gene lost 5 bases, with 11 bases spanning the gap. CDR3 length equals 11 residues.